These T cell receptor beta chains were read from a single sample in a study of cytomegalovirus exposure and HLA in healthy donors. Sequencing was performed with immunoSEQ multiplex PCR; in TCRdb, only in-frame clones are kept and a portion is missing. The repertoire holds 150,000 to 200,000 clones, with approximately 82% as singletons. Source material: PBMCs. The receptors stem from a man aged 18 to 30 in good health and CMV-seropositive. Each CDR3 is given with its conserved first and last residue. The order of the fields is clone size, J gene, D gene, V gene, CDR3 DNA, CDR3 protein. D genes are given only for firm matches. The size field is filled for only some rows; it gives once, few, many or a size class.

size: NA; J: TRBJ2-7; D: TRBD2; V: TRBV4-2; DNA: TGTGCCAGCAGCCAAGCTTTACCGGGGGGGCTGGCCTACGAGCAGTACTTC; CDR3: CASSQALPGGLAYEQYF
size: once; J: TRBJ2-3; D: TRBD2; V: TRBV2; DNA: TGTGCTTCCGATTTCGCGGGGGGGACAGATACGCAGTATTTT; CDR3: CASDFAGGTDTQYF
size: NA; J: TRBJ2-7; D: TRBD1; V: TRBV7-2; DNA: TGTGCCAGCAGGTTACAGGGGTCGTCCTACGAGCAGTACTTC; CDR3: CASRLQGSSYEQYF
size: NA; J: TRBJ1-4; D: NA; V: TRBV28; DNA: TGTGCCAGCAGTGTCTCTCGGGGTCGGACTAATGAAAAACTGTTTTTT; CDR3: CASSVSRGRTNEKLFF
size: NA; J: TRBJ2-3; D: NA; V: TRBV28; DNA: TGTGCCAGCAGACACCAAGGACAGTTCGGTGGAGATACGCAGTATTTT; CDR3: CASRHQGQFGGDTQYF
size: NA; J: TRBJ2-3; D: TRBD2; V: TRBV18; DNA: TGTGCCAGCTCTCCTCCAGGACTAGCGGACACAGATACGCAGTATTTT; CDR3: CASSPPGLADTDTQYF
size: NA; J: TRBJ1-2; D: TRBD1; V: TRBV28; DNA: TGTGCCAGCAGCTTAGGACAGGGTAACTATGGCTACACCTTC; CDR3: CASSLGQGNYGYTF
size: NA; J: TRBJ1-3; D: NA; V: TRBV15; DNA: TGTGCCACCAGCAGAGACCCCCCGAGGGCTGCTGGAAACACCATATATTTT; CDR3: CATSRDPPRAAGNTIYF
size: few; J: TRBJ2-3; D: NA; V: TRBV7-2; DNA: TGTGCCAGCAGCCCAGACTACCCACACACAGATACGCAGTATTTT; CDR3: CASSPDYPHTDTQYF
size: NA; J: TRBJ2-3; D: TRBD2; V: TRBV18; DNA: TGTGCCAGCTCACCACTGGGACTAGCGGGCACAGATACGCAGTATTTT; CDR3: CASSPLGLAGTDTQYF
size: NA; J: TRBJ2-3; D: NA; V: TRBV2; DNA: TGTGCCAGCAGTGCGAGGGACTCCACAGATACGCAGTATTTT; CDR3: CASSARDSTDTQYF
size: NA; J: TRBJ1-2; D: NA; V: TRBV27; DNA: TGTGCCAGCAGTTTAGCTGGCAGGGCCTATGGCTACACCTTC; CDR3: CASSLAGRAYGYTF
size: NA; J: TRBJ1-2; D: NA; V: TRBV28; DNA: TGTGCCAGCAGGAGTCCGACCACAGGGTTAGGTTACACCTTC; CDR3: CASRSPTTGLGYTF
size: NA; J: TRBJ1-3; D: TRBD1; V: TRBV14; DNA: TGTGCCAGCAGCCAGGGACAGGGGGTCGCTGGAAACACCATATATTTT; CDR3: CASSQGQGVAGNTIYF
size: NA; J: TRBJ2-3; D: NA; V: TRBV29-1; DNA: TGCAGCGTCTCCGTAGATGTTAGCACAGATACGCAGTATTTT; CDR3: CSVSVDVSTDTQYF
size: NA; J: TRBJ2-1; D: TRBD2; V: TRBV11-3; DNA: TGTGCCAGCAGTCCGGGACTAGCGGGCTACAATGAGCAGTTCTTC; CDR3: CASSPGLAGYNEQFF
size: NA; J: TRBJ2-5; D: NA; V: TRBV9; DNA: TGTGCCAGCAGCGTAACTGCGGAGGGGCCCCAAGAGACCCAGTACTTC; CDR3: CASSVTAEGPQETQYF
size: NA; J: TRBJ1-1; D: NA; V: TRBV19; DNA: TGTGCCAGTAGTCGGCGGGGGCTCACTGAAGCTTTCTTT; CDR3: CASSRRGLTEAFF
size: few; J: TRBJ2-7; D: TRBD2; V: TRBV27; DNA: TGTGCCAGCAGGTCAGGGACTAGCGGGAGGAACGAGCAGTACTTC; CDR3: CASRSGTSGRNEQYF
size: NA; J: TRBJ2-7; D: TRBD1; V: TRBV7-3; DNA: TGTGCCAGCAGCGACACCGGGACAGCACCCTACGAGCAGTACTTC; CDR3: CASSDTGTAPYEQYF
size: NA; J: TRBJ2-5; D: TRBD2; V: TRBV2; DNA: TGTGCCAGCAGTCGACGCCGGACTAGCGGGTCCGCGGGGACCCAGTACTTC; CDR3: CASSRRRTSGSAGTQYF
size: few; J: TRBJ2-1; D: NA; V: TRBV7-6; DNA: TGTGCCAGCAGCTTAGGGCTAGGAGGAGAGCAGTTCTTC; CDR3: CASSLGLGGEQFF
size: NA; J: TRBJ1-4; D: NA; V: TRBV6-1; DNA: TGTGCCAGCAGCAACTCAGCGGCAGGCGGTGAAAAACTGTTTTTT; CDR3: CASSNSAAGGEKLFF
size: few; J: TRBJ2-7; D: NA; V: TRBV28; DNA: TGTGCCAGCAGTTTAGTGGACAGCTACGAGCAGTACTTC; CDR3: CASSLVDSYEQYF
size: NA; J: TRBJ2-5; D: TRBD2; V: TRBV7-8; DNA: TGTGCCAGCAGCTCGAGAAGCGGGAGGGCCTATTACCAAGAGACCCAGTACTTC; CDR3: CASSSRSGRAYYQETQYF
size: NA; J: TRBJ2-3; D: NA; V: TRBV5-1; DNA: TGCGCCAGCAGCGCGGGACTTATGAGCACAGATACGCAGTATTTT; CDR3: CASSAGLMSTDTQYF
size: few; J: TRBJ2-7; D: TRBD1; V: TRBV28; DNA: TGTGCCAGCAGTTTCTTTGGGACAGGGGGCATCGACGAGCAGTACTTC; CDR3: CASSFFGTGGIDEQYF
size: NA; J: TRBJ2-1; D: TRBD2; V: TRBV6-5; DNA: TGTGCCAGCAGTTACCACGGGAGGACAACGGTAAATGAGCAGTTCTTC; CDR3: CASSYHGRTTVNEQFF
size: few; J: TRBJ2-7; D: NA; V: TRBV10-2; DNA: TGCGCCAGCAGTGAGTCGGGTGCGGGAAGATCTGGGCAGTACTTC; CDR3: CASSESGAGRSGQYF
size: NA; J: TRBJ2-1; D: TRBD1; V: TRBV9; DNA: TGTGCCAGCAGCGTAGCCGGGACAGGGAATGAGCAGTTCTTC; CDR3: CASSVAGTGNEQFF
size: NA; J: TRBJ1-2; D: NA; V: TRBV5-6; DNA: TGTGCCAGCAGCCCCCCGGGAGGGAGAAGTGATGGCTACACCTTC; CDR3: CASSPPGGRSDGYTF
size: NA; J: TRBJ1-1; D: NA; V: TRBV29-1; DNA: TGCAGCGTTTCCAAGACAGTGAACACTGAAGCTTTCTTT; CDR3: CSVSKTVNTEAFF
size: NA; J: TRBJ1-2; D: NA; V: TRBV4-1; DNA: TGCGCCAGCAGCCAAGAACTGATGACAAACTATGGCTACACCTTC; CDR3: CASSQELMTNYGYTF
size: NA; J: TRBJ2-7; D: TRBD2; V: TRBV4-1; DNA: TGCGCCAGCAGCCAAGAAGCACTCGCGGGAGGGTACGAGCAGTACTTC; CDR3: CASSQEALAGGYEQYF
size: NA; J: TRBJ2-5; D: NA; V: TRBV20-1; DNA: TGCAGTGCCCGAAACCGGGAGACCCAGTACTTC; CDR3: CSARNRETQYF
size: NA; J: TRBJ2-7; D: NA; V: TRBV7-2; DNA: TGTGCCAGCAGCTTAGGCGCTAGCTTCAACGAGCAGTACTTC; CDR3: CASSLGASFNEQYF
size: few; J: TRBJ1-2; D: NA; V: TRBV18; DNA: TGTGCCAGCTCAGAAGGAGATGGCTATGGCTACACCTTC; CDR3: CASSEGDGYGYTF
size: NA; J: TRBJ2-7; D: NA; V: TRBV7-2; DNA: TGTGCCAGCAGCTTAGTCAGCTACGAGCAGTACTTC; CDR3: CASSLVSYEQYF
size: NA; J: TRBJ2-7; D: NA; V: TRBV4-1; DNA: TGCGCCAGCAGCCAAGAGGGACATGGTCGATTCCCCTACGAGCAGTACTTC; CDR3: CASSQEGHGRFPYEQYF
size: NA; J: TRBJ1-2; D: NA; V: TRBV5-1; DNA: TGCGCCAGCAGCCCCGGGACGCCCGGGGGTGGCTACACCTTC; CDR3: CASSPGTPGGGYTF
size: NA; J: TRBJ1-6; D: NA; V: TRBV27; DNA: TGTGCCAGCAGACGGGACACCCGGGATTCACCCCTCCACTTT; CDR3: CASRRDTRDSPLHF
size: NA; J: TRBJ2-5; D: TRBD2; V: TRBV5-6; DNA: TGTGCCAGCAGCAACTCTTTAGCGGGAGGCGAGACCCAGTACTTC; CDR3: CASSNSLAGGETQYF
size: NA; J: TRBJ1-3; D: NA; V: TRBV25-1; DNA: TGTGCCAGTTCAGGGCCTGGAAACACCATATATTTT; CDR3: CASSGPGNTIYF
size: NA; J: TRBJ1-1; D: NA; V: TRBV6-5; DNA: TGTGCCAGCTCCTTTGAGGTGAACACTGAGGCTTTCTTT; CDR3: CASSFEVNTEAFF
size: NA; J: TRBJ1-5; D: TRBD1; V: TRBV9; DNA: TGTGCCAGCAGCGTAGGTTCGACAGGGCACGAGCCCCAGCATTTT; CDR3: CASSVGSTGHEPQHF
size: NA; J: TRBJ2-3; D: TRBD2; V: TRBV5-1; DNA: TGCGCCAGCAGCTTGGGCCTAGCGGAAGATACGCAGTATTTT; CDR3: CASSLGLAEDTQYF
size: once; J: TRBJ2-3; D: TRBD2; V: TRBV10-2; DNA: TGCGCCAGCAGTCTCTCAGGGCTAGCGGGGAGTAGCGCAGATACGCAGTATTTT; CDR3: CASSLSGLAGSSADTQYF